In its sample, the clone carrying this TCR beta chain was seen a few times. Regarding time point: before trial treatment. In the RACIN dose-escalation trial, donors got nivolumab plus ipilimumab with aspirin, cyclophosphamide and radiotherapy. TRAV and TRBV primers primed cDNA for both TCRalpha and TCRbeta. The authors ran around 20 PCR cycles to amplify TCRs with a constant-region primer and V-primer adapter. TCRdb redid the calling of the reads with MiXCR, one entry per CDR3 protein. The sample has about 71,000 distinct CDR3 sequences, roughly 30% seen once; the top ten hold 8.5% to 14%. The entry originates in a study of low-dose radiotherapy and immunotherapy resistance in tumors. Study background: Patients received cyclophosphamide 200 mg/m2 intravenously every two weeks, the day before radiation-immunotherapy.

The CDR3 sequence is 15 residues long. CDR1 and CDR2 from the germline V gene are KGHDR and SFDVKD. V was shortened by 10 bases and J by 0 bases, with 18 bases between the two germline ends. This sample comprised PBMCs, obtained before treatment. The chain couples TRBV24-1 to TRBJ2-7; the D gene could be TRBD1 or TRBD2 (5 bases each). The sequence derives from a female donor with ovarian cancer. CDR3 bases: TGTGCCACTAGCCCCGGGACGGAGAGCTCCTACGAGCAGTACTTC. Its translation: CATSPGTESSYEQYF.